Below, 8 T cell receptor beta chains from the same sample are listed, as sequenced in a study of shared clonotypes between healthy human individuals. Only in-frame clones appear in the TCRdb table, and some are missing; sequencing was by immunoSEQ multiplex PCR. The sample yields about 530,000 clones, about three quarters seen once. Sequenced material: PBMCs. Receptors originate from a woman between 40 and 55 years old in good health. Some clones in this sample may be carry-over from other donors' samples.

This chain uses TRBV28 with TRBJ2-1; 7 bases fit TRBD2. V shed 5 bases, J shed 2 bases, and the junction held 3 bases outside the gene matches. Germline CDR1 MDHEN, CDR2 SYDVKM. The CDR3 has 14 amino acids. The CDR3 nucleotides read TGTGCCAGCAGTACTAGCGAGGCCTACAATGAGCAGTTCTTC. It codes for CASSTSEAYNEQFF.

Turning to this clone: A much larger clone is a single base away; this may be a read error. This chain connects TRBV21-1 to TRBJ2-1. TRBV21-1 is an annotated pseudogene. The CDR3 is 14 amino acids. The CDR3 DNA sequence: TGTGTCAGCAGCCCCTTTAATTCTGGGGATGAGCAGTTCTTC. Amino acid sequence: CVSSPFNSGDEQFF.

CDR3: CASRPPRGGMGNEQFF. DNA of the CDR3: TGTGCCAGCAGGCCCCCTCGGGGGGGGATGGGCAATGAGCAGTTCTTC. This chain connects TRBV28 to TRBJ2-1, with 8 bases that match TRBD2. V was clipped by 6 bases and J by 6 bases; unmatched bases: 13. The germline CDR1 and CDR2 sequences are MDHEN and SYDVKM. This CDR3 region has 16 residues.

J is TRBJ2-7 and V is TRBV29-1; 7 nucleotides agree with TRBD2. The CDR3 spans 14 residues. V trimming: 3 bases; J trimming: 4 bases; junction bases outside the gene matches: 9. Germline-derived CDR1 and CDR2 are SQVTM and ANQGSEA. The CDR3 sequence is CSVEQHGRPYEQYF. The DNA of the CDR3 is TGCAGCGTTGAGCAGCACGGGAGGCCATACGAGCAGTACTTC.

The chain joins TRBV6-1 to TRBJ2-7, with 10 bases matching TRBD2. This CDR3 has 12 amino acids. The ends lost 11 bases at V and 5 bases at J; junction bases unmatched: 6. Germline CDR1 reads MNHNS; CDR2 reads SASEGT. The CDR3: CAGGLARNEQYF. The CDR3 bases are TGTGCCGGGGGACTAGCGCGAAACGAGCAGTACTTC.

Turning to this clone: Other DNA variants within this sample encode the same CDR3. The chain uses TRBV18 and TRBJ2-5; D possibly corresponds to TRBD2 (6 bases). The CDR3 length is 14 residues. Deletions cut 6 bases from V and 0 bases from J, with 11 bases between. Germline lookup yields CDR1 KGHSH and CDR2 LQKENI. CDR3 sequence: CASSPAGYQETQYF. As DNA, the CDR3 is TGTGCCAGCTCCCCCGCGGGATACCAAGAGACCCAGTACTTC.

This clone was observed a handful of times. This chain links TRBV19 with TRBJ1-5; 8 bases fit TRBD1. The trim removed 5 bases at V and 0 bases at J, leaving 9 bases unmatched. This CDR3 is 17 amino acids long. Germline V CDR1 and CDR2: LNHDA, SQIVND (reference sequence). CDR3 bases: TGTGCCAGTAGTCCCTGGACAGGGACCTATAGCAATCAGCCCCAGCATTTT. The encoded protein is CASSPWTGTYSNQPQHF.

The rearrangement links TRBV6-1 to TRBJ2-7; TRBD2 matches 7 bases. The ends lost 5 bases at V and 3 bases at J; junction bases unmatched: 10. The germline V gene has CDR1 MNHNS and CDR2 SASEGT. The CDR3 is made up of 15 amino acids. The CDR3 nucleotides are TGTGCCAGCAGTCCCCGGCTAGCGGTATACTACGAGCAGTACTTC. As protein: CASSPRLAVYYEQYF.